This TCR beta chain is drawn from a study of CD8+CD57+ T cells in acquired aplastic anemia (dated by TCRdb to the late 2010s). In terms of the full investigation: DNA extracted from sorted CD4+ and CD8+ cells had a mean of roughly 3 ug, with a range of about 0.19 to 30 ug. CD8+CD57+ expansion was defined as a frequency above the mean frequency observed in healthy subjects. General conclusions and limits of the study: About 29 CD8+ CDR3 sequences were found to be shared between patients and controls, but these sequences appeared to be highly expressed in patients and within the immunodominant clones of the patients. CD8+ Simpson's diversity did not differ significantly between patients and healthy controls (P=0.060).

The patients picked for sequencing were ones in whom flow cytometry had shown an expansion of CD8+CD57+ cells. Every patient had severe acquired aplastic anemia, diagnosed using the International Study of Aplastic Anemia and Agranulocytosis and Camitta criteria. Patients had received no therapy at the time of blood sampling. In this study, sorted CD4+ and CD8+ T cells from the blood of healthy subjects and of severe aplastic anemia patients had their TCR repertoires deep-sequenced. In the USA, patient enrollment took place under clinicaltrials.gov protocols 00001620, 01623167, 00001397, 00071045, 00081523 and 00961064. Ficoll-Paque density gradient centrifugation was used to isolate peripheral blood mononuclear cells. Before DNA extraction, CD4+ and CD8+ T cells were sorted with FACS or magnetic beads. The germline V gene provides CDR1 SQVTM and CDR2 ANQGSEA. At the junction V is shortened by 4 bases and J by 8 bases; bases outside the gene matches: 10. From cysteine to phenylalanine, the CDR3 is 16 amino acids long. Here the CDR3 DNA is all that survives: 48 bases in frame from base 1.

This clonotype turned up a few times. The clone's antigen remains unknown. Per-nucleotide qualities are absent, and no much larger clonotype sits a single base away. Genomic DNA was used as template for profiling of TCR beta VDJ combinations and CDR3 sequences. An Illumina HiSeq 2000 was used for TCR repertoire sequencing. In the source study's methods: Repertoires were assessed using TRBV/TRBJ rearrangement plots, CDR3 size and DJ length profiles, and Simpson's diversity index. The most abundant DNA sequence in the deep sequencing data was defined as the immunodominant clone. CDR3 amino acid sequences were screened for sharing across subjects and compared with published repertoires and the VDJdb database. TCRdb ran its own pipeline on the public reads, namely fastp trimming at Q25 and MiXCR clone calling, and kept in-frame beta chains. Every entry covers one CDR3 protein and lists the most common genes and DNA from its rows. TCRdb, not the authors, supplied the V and J calls. Counted in this sample were 210,000 or so distinct CDR3 sequences; approximately 51% of them appeared once. The ten largest clones capture just under 20% of the sample.

The V and J genes are TRBV29-1 and TRBJ2-1, with 14 bases matching TRBD2. Source material: sorted CD4+, CD8+, or CD8+CD57+ T cells (not recorded which) from PBMCs. The sequence was obtained from a human donor with aplastic anemia. CDR3 loop: CSVAPTSGGAKDEQFF. The nucleotides are TGCAGCGTTGCACCGACTAGCGGGGGGGCCAAGGATGAGCAGTTCTTC.